This TCR beta chain comes out of a study of T cell responses to AZD1222 COVID-19 vaccine. Overall study results and limits: Spike-wide vaccine-associated CD4 TCRs dominated at 160-218 and 743-854.

This CDR3 comprises 15 residues. The V and J ends lost 5 bases and 0 bases respectively, with 14 bases between them. CDR1 is MGHRA and CDR2 is YSYEKL in the germline V gene. As regards this clone: Its antigen is unknown.

Sequencing used immunoSEQ multiplex PCR; TCRdb keeps in-frame clones, though not all of them. The data contain about 150,000 clones, 90% to 95% of them seen just once; the ten biggest clones take up about 6.7%. The V and J genes are TRBV4-1 and TRBJ2-7, with D possibly TRBD1 on 6 matching bases. The sample was peripheral blood, taken 28 days after the second AZD1222 dose. The sequence derives from an adult who received the AZD1222 COVID-19 vaccine. The DNA of the CDR3 is TGCGCCAGCAGCGTCCAGGGGCTGACCTCCTACGAGCAGTACTTC. Protein product: CASSVQGLTSYEQYF.